A single TCR beta chain is shown here with its context. There is no known antigen for this receptor. Per-nucleotide qualities are absent, and no much larger clonotype sits a single base away. The donors were some 36 Caucasian individuals from Russia, aged 6 to 90 years, who were systemically healthy. About 9.1 milliliters of peripheral blood were collected from each donor into EDTA-treated Vacutainer tubes. Ficoll-Paque density-gradient centrifugation was used to isolate PBMCs, with at least 7 million per sample. Trizol reagent was used to extract total RNA from the PBMCs, yielding at least 6 micrograms per sample. For every donor, an aliquot of PBMCs went through flow cytometry to measure the percentages of naive CD45RAhigh/CD27high T cells. Libraries were built with 5' RACE. Instrument on record: Illumina HiSeq 2500. A second PCR of about 7 to 12 cycles was run with a J-beta primer mix and a sample-barcoded 5' primer. A unique molecular identifier was introduced onto each TCR beta cDNA molecule by a template-switch 5' adaptor carrying 12 random nucleotides. Each sample yielded at least 3 million CDR3-containing paired-end reads. First-strand cDNA synthesis was performed from all RNA using the Mint cDNA synthesis kit, with priming by a TRBC-specific oligonucleotide. Following uracil-DNA glycosylase treatment, all cDNA underwent a first 18-cycle PCR with the universal primers M1SS and BC2_uni_R. As for how the authors treated the data: Each sample was normalized by randomly selecting 1 million high-quality reads, each carrying a distinct molecular identifier. Reads sharing molecular identifiers were discarded rather than binned into consensus sequences. CDR3 identification, clonotype clustering and error correction used MiTCR with a Q25 quality threshold and the strictest error-elimination algorithm. Lower-bound total TCR beta diversity was estimated with a nonparametric unseen species model using Euler transformation. TCRdb handled the public reads itself, with Q25 trimming in fastp and clone calling in MiXCR, and kept productive beta chains. Merged by CDR3 protein, the rows form single entries marked with the most common genes and DNA. Here the V and J calls rest on TCRdb's processing, not on the authors' analysis. The table for this sample lists roughly 1,800,000 distinct CDR3 sequences; approximately 50% of them were counted only once. The top ten constitute over 2% of the sample.

Relative to germline, V is 7 bases shorter and J is 2 bases shorter, with 9 bases between their ends. The CDR3, from cysteine to phenylalanine, totals 14 residues. The retained sequence is limited to the CDR3, 42 bases, with the frame set at the first base. Reading the germline V gene (reference sequence) gives CDR1 MNHNY and CDR2 SVGAGI. These data belong to a study of blood T cells in healthy people across ages (dated by TCRdb to about 2015). About the study as a whole: In model experiments, roughly one uniquely barcoded TCR beta cDNA molecule per two T cells was captured by template switching. To track age-related changes in TCR beta repertoire diversity, the study relied on deep sequencing normalized with unique cDNA molecular identifiers. Using the same blood draw, the study looked at two additional independent replicas of 1 million unique cDNA reads for two donors, one aged 18 to 30 and the other aged 80 or older. To avoid experimental bias, donors of different ages were randomly spread across the sequencing lanes. The donors were divided into four age groups: young (average about 15 years), middle-aged (about 41), aged (about 61) and long-lived (about 79). Results the study describes overall, beyond this receptor: There was a strong correlation between observed TCR beta diversity and the percentage of naive T cells measured by flow cytometry. Donor CMV infection status was unknown, potentially confounding age-related changes in expanded clonotypes. Bulk unsorted PBMC profiling prevented conclusive comparison of naive and antigen-experienced compartments. Total diversity estimates from one million sequenced T cells were considered lower bounds and underestimates. Observed TCR beta diversity per million T cells fell roughly linearly with age, and a significant reduction was already apparent by age around 40. Compared with the aged group, the long-lived group had more naive CD4+ T cells, fewer expanded clones and increased TCR diversity, a pattern suggesting age selection.

This sequence was found in a woman aged 35 to 49 in good health. Sequences were obtained from blood. The chain is made from TRBV6-6 and TRBJ2-6, with a tentative D gene TRBD2 over 5 matching bases. The nucleotide sequence is TGTGCCAGCACCACGGAGGCTGGGGCCAACGTCCTGACTTTC. Its coded protein is CASTTEAGANVLTF.